Listed here is a single TCR beta chain. Its antigen is currently unknown. The CDR3 length is 13 residues. Looked up from germline, CDR1 is SGHDT and CDR2 is YYEEEE. Trimming shortened V by 2 bases and J by 10 bases, and 15 bases separated the two germline ends. This record belongs to a study of cytomegalovirus exposure and HLA in healthy donors. The overall study: A data release that came early held approximately 85 million unique TCRs from HLA-typed donors.

Study-wide results and limits: Further analysis was carried out later, and it showed several of the most significant clusters appearing linked to common viral pathogens. The authors assumed roughly uniform sequencing depth across donors for presence/absence analyses.

Primers included in the PCR were 60 Vbeta and 13 Jbeta primers. Measured with immunoSEQ multiplex PCR; TCRdb has only the in-frame clones, and not every one. The sample carries around 200,000 clones, roughly 87% recorded once. In nominal health when sampled, donors likely had unrecorded immune exposures nonetheless. The sequenced material came from PBMCs. This TCR came from a middle-aged man in good health and CMV-seronegative. The gene calls are TRBV5-6 and TRBJ1-1; D remains ambiguous. CDR3 nucleotides: TGTGCCAGCAGCTTAAGGAGAACTTATCCAGCTTTCTTT. Its protein product is CASSLRRTYPAFF.